The T cell receptor (beta chain) described here comes from a study of cytomegalovirus exposure and HLA in healthy donors. V gave up 0 bases and J gave up 3 bases, with 12 bases separating them. CDR3 length: 15 residues. Looked up from germline, CDR1 is MNHNY and CDR2 is SVGAGI (reference sequence). The sample holds one count of this clone. This PCR relied on a set of 60 Vbeta primers and 13 Jbeta primers. In the authors' workflow: Later, an analysis found about 80 million unique TCR beta chains, and roughly 10 million of these were shared. This table comes from immunoSEQ multiplex PCR, and its TCRdb copy is limited to in-frame clones, with some not included. V, J and clone size are taken as reported in that table, and D and trimming were inferred from the DNA itself. Here the sample spans 99,000 or so clones, around three quarters being singletons.

Sequencing was carried out using PBMCs. This clonotype originated in a male donor in good health and CMV-seropositive. V usage is TRBV6-6 and J usage is TRBJ2-7, with D possibly matching TRBD1 (5 bases). CDR3 coding DNA: TGTGCCAGCAGTTACTCGCCAGGGTCATACTACGAGCAGTACTTC. This codes for CASSYSPGSYYEQYF.